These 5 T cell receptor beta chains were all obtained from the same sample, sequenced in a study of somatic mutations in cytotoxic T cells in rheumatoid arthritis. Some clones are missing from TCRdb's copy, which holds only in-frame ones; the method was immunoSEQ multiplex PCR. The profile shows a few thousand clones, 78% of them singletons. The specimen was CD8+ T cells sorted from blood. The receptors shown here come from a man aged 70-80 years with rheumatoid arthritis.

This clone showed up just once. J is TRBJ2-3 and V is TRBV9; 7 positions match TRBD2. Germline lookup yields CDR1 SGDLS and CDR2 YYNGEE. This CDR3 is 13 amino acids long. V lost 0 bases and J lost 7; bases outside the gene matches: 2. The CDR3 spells CASSVDGGNTQYF. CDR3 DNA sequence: TGTGCCAGCAGCGTAGACGGGGGGAATACGCAGTATTTT.

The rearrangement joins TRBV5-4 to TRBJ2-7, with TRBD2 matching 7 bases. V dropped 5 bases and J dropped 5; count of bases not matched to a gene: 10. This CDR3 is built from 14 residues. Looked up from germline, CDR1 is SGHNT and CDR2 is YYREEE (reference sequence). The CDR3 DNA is TGTGCCAGCAGTCAAAGCGGGATCGGAGACGAGCAGTACTTC. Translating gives CASSQSGIGDEQYF.

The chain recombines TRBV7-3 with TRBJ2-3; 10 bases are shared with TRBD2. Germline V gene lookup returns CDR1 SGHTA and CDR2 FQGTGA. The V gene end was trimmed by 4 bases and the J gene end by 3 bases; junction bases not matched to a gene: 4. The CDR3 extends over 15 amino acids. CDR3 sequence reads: CASSSLAGYTDTQYF. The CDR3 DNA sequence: TGTGCCAGCAGCTCACTAGCGGGATATACAGATACGCAGTATTTT.

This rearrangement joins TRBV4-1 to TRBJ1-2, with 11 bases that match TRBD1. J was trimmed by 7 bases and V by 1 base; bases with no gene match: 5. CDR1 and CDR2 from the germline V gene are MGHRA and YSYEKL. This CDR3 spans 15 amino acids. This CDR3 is CASSQVGGQGAGYTF. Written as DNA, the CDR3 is TGCGCCAGCAGCCAAGTCGGAGGACAGGGGGCTGGCTACACCTTC.

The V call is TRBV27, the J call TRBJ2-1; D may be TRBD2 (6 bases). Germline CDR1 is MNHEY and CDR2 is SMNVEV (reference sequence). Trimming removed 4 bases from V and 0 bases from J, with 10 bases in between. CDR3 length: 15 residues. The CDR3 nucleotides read TGTGCCAGCAGTTCTCCTAGCGTCTCCTACAATGAGCAGTTCTTC. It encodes CASSSPSVSYNEQFF.